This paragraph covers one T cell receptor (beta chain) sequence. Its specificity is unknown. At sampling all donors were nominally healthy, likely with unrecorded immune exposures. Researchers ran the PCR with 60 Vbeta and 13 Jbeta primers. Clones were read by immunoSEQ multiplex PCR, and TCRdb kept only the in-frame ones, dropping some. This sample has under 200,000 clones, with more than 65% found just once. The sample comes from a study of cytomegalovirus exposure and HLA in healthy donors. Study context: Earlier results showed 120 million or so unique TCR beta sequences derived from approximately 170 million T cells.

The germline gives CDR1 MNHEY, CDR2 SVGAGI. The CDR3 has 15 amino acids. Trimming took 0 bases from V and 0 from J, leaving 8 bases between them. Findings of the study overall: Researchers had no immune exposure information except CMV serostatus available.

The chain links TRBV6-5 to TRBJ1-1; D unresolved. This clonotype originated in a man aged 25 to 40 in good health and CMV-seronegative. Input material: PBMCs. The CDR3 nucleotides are TGTGCCAGCAGTTACTCGATCAGGATGAACACTGAAGCTTTCTTT. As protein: CASSYSIRMNTEAFF.